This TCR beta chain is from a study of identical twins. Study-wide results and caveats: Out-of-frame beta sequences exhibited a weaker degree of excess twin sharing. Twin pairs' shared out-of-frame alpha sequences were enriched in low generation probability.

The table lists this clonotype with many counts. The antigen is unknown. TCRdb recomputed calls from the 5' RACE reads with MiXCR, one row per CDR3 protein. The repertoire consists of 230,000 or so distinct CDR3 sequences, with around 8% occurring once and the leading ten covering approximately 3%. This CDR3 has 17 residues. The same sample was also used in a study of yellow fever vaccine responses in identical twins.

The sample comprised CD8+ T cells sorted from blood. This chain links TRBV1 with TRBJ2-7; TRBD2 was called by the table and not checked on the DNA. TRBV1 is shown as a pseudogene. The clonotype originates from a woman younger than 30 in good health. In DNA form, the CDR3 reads TGCACCAGCAGCCAAGCCGCCTCGGGACTATCAAACTACGAGCAGTACTTC. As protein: CTSSQAASGLSNYEQYF.